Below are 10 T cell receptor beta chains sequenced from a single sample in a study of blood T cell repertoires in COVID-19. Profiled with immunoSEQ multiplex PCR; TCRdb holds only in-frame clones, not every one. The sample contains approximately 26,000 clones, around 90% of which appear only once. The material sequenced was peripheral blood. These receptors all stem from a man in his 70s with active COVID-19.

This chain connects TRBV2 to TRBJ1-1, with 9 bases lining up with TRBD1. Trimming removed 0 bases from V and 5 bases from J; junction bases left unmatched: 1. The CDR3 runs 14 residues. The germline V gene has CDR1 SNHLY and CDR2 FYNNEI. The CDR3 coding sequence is TGTGCCAGCAGTGAAGCACAGGGGGCAACTGAAGCTTTCTTT. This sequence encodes CASSEAQGATEAFF.

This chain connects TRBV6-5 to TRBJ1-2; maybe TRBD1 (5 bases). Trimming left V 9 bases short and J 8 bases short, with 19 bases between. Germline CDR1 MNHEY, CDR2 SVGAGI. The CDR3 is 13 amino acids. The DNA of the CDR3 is TGTGCCAGTTCCCTGCAGGGCCTGAGGGGCTACACCTTC. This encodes CASSLQGLRGYTF.

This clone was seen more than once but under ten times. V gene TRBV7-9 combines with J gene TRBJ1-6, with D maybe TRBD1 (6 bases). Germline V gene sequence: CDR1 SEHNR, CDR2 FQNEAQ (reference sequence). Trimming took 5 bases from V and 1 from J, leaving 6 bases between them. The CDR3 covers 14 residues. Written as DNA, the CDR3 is TGTGCCAGCAGCGACAGGTCCTATAATTCACCCCTCCACTTT. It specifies CASSDRSYNSPLHF.

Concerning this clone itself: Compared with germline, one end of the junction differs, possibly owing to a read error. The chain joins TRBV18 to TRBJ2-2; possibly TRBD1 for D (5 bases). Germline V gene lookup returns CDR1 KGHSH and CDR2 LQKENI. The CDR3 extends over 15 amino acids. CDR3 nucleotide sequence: TGTGCCACCTCACCCCCCACAGGGAACACCGGGGAGCTGTTTTTT. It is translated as CATSPPTGNTGELFF.

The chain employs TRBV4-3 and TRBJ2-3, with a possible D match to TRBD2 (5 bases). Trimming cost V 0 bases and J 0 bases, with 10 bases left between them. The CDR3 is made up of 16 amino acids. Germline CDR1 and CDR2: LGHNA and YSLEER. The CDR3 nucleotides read TGCGCCAGCAGCCAAGATAGGTGGACTAGCACAGATACGCAGTATTTT. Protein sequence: CASSQDRWTSTDTQYF.

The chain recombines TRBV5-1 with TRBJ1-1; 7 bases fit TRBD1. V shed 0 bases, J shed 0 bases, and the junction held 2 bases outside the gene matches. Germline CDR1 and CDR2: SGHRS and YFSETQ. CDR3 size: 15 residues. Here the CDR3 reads CASSLVQGLNTEAFF. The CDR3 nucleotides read TGCGCCAGCAGCTTGGTACAGGGGTTGAACACTGAAGCTTTCTTT.

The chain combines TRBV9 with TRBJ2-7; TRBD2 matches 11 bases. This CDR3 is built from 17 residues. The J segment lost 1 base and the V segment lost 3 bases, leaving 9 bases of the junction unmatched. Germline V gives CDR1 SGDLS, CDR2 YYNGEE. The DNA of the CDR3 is TGTGCCAGCAGCGAGGGGGTGGGACTAGCGGCGTCCTACGAGCAGTACTTC. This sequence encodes CASSEGVGLAASYEQYF.

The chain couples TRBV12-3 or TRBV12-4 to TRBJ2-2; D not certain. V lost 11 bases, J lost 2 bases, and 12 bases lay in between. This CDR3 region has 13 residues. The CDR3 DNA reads TGTGCCGCGAGGCTAGAAAACACCGGGGAGCTGTTTTTT. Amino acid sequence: CAARLENTGELFF.

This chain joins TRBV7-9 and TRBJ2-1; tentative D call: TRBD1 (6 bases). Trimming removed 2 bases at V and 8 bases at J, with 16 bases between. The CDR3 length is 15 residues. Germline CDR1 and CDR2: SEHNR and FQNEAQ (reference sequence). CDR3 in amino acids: CASSLRQGLMDEQFF. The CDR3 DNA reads TGTGCCAGCAGCTTAAGGCAGGGGTTAATGGATGAGCAGTTCTTC.

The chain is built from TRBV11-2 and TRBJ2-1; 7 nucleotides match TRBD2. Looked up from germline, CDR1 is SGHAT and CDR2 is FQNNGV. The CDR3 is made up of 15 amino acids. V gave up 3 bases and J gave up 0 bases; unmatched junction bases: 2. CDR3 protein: CASSFGGSSYNEQFF. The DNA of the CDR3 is TGTGCCAGCAGCTTTGGCGGGAGCTCCTACAATGAGCAGTTCTTC. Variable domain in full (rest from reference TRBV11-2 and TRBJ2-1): EAGVAQSPRYKIIEKRQSVAFWCNPISGHATLYWYQQILGQGPKLLIQFQNNGVVDDSQLPKDRFSAERLKGVDSTLKIQPAKLEDSAVYLCASSFGGSSYNEQFFGPGTRLTVL.